A single sample is the source of the 22 T cell receptor beta chains below, sequenced in a study of CD8 T cells in Susac syndrome. The RNA input was roughly 0.45 to 1 ug, and it was reverse transcribed with random hexamers. From the immunoSEQ multiplex PCR reads, TCRdb called clonotypes with MiXCR, one entry per CDR3 protein. Here the sample spans 130,000 or so distinct CDR3 sequences, 94% being singletons. Specimen: CD4+ T cells from PBMCs. The receptors shown here come from a human donor in good health.

V usage is TRBV7-3 and J usage is TRBJ2-2, with D tentatively TRBD1 (6 bases). CDR3 length: 14 amino acids. The germline gives CDR1 SGHTA, CDR2 FQGTGA. V gave up 3 bases and J gave up 4 bases, with 9 bases separating them. CDR3 region: CASSFQGTTGELFF. The CDR3 coding sequence is TGTGCCAGCAGCTTCCAGGGGACCACCGGGGAGCTGTTTTTT.

This chain uses TRBV5-1 with TRBJ2-3, with D maybe TRBD2 (7 bases). This CDR3 is built from 15 residues. Trimming pared 4 bases from V and 6 bases from J, leaving 18 bases between. Germline lookup yields CDR1 SGHRS and CDR2 YFSETQ. For the CDR3, the DNA is TGCGCCAGCAGCGAGGGGGGGACCCCCCGGGATACGCAGTATTTT. This translates into CASSEGGTPRDTQYF. Supplemented by reference TRBV5-1 and TRBJ2-3, the full variable domain reads KAGVTQTPRYLIKTRGQQVTLSCSPISGHRSVSWYQQTPGQGLQFLFEYFSETQRNKGNFPGRFSGRQFSNSRSEMNVSTLELGDSALYLCASSEGGTPRDTQYFGPGTRLTVL.

V usage is TRBV7-9 and J usage is TRBJ1-1; 8 bases match TRBD1. The germline gives CDR1 SEHNR, CDR2 FQNEAQ (reference sequence). The CDR3 is 15 amino acids. J lost 0 bases, V lost 5 bases, and 5 bases had no gene match. CDR3 bases: TGTGCCAGCAGCCTACAGGGGGGGGTGAACACTGAAGCTTTCTTT. It translates to CASSLQGGVNTEAFF.

The chain has TRBV5-1 and TRBJ2-1; TRBD2 agrees at 7 bases. Trimming cost V 0 bases and J 1 base; bases outside gene matches: 1. The CDR3 extends over 15 amino acids. Germline V gene data show CDR1 as SGHRS and CDR2 as YFSETQ. CDR3 bases: TGCGCCAGCAGCTTGGCACTAGCGTCCTACAATGAGCAGTTCTTC. Its protein product is CASSLALASYNEQFF.

The V and J genes are TRBV23-1 and TRBJ2-3; 8 bases map to TRBD2. TRBV23-1 is identified as an open reading frame with a role that is uncertain. There are 14 residues in the CDR3. The J segment lost 2 bases and the V segment lost 4 bases, leaving 2 bases of the junction unmatched. The CDR3 region has the DNA TGCGCCAGCAGTCTGACTAGCGACACAGATACGCAGTATTTT. It codes for CASSLTSDTDTQYF.

A note on this clonotype: Its ends do not fully match the called genes, so a read error is possible. The chain links TRBV13 to TRBJ2-5; 8 positions match TRBD2. In germline, CDR1 is PRHDT, CDR2 FYEKMQ (reference sequence). The CDR3 runs to 16 residues. The CDR3 spells CTSSFFGSGIEETQYF. CDR3 coding DNA: TGTACCAGCAGCTTCTTTGGTAGCGGGATCGAGGAGACCCAGTACTTC.

The chain uses TRBV6-4 and TRBJ2-6; D is possibly TRBD2 (5 bases). CDR3 length: 15 amino acids. Trimming took off 3 bases at V and 2 bases at J, with 8 bases between the two ends. The germline gives CDR1 MRHNA, CDR2 SNTAGT. In DNA, the CDR3 is TGTGCCAGCAGTGAAGAGGGCCCTGGGGCCAACGTCCTGACTTTC. This codes for CASSEEGPGANVLTF.

The rearrangement links TRBV6-2 or TRBV6-3 to TRBJ1-1; weak D call: TRBD1 (5 bases). V lost 7 bases and J lost 1, with 10 bases in between. CDR1 MNHEY and CDR2 SVGEGT come from the germline V gene. The CDR3 totals 13 residues. CDR3 amino acids: CASTSQGNTEAFF. The CDR3 DNA is TGTGCCAGCACCAGCCAGGGGAACACTGAAGCTTTCTTT.

V usage is TRBV30 and J usage is TRBJ1-2; no firm D call. The CDR3 sequence is 14 residues long. V was cut by 4 bases and J by 2 bases, with 14 bases left in between. Germline CDR1 and CDR2: GTSNPN and SVGIG (reference sequence). The CDR3 protein is CAWTSRVSNYGYTF. CDR3 coding DNA: TGTGCCTGGACAAGTAGGGTGTCGAACTATGGCTACACCTTC.

CDR3 loop: CASSMGTSGEFF. In DNA form, the CDR3 reads TGTGCCAGCAGCATGGGGACCTCTGGTGAGTTCTTC. The rearrangement joins TRBV11-2 to TRBJ2-1; TRBD1 or TRBD2 may be the D gene (5 bases each). Per germline, CDR1 SGHAT and CDR2 FQNNGV. V lost 5 bases and J 14 bases, leaving 16 bases between the germline ends. This CDR3 is built from 12 residues.

The chain recombines TRBV9 with TRBJ2-3, with D tentatively TRBD2 (7 bases). The CDR3 consists of 14 residues. CDR1 and CDR2 (germline): SGDLS, YYNGEE. The ends were cut back, 0 bases at V and 12 bases at J, with 17 bases in the middle. This CDR3 is CASSVVLEGGPQYF. CDR3 DNA sequence: TGTGCCAGCAGCGTAGTCCTTGAGGGGGGGCCCCAGTATTTT.

Only one count was recorded for this clonotype. This chain links TRBV20-1 with TRBJ2-1; TRBD2 matches at 7 bases. The V gene end was trimmed by 8 bases and the J gene end by 9 bases; junction bases not matched to a gene: 16. Per the germline V gene, CDR1 is DFQATT and CDR2 is SNEGSKA (reference sequence). This CDR3 has 14 residues. The CDR3 nucleotides are TGCAGTCCAGCCGCGTCGGGGGGAGTTGGTGAGCAGTTCTTC. Translated, it gives CSPAASGGVGEQFF.

The chain combines TRBV25-1 with TRBJ2-7; D is undetermined. V shed 2 bases and J shed 4 bases, with 9 bases lying between them. Germline V CDR1 and CDR2: MGHDK, SYGVNS. This CDR3 contains 13 residues. The CDR3 sequence is CASSEPGVYEQYF. In DNA form, the CDR3 reads TGTGCCAGCAGTGAACCTGGGGTATACGAGCAGTACTTC.

The chain has TRBV12-3 or TRBV12-4 and TRBJ1-2; D may be TRBD1 (5 bases). The V and J ends lost 5 bases and 1 base respectively, with 8 bases between them. The CDR3 is 13 residues long. CDR3 bases: TGTGCCAGCAGTCTGACAGATAACTATGGCTACACCTTC. Translation gives CASSLTDNYGYTF.

The chain has TRBV30 and TRBJ2-7, with 8 positions matching TRBD2. In germline, CDR1 is GTSNPN, CDR2 SVGIG (reference sequence). Trimming cost V 2 bases and J 3 bases; bases outside gene matches: 6. The CDR3 contains 14 residues. CDR3 residues: CAWSRTSSVYEQYF. The CDR3 DNA is TGTGCCTGGAGTCGGACTAGCTCAGTCTACGAGCAGTACTTC.

The J gene is TRBJ2-1, the V gene TRBV5-1; D not resolved. The CDR3 spans 13 residues. Germline CDR1 and CDR2: SGHRS and YFSETQ. The germline V and J ends were trimmed by 3 bases and 4 bases, with 8 bases remaining between them. CDR3 sequence (DNA): TGCGCCAGCAGCTCGAGCACTTACAATGAGCAGTTCTTC. Translation gives CASSSSTYNEQFF.

The chain employs TRBV2 and TRBJ1-2; D unclear. CDR3 length: 15 residues. Trimming took off 6 bases at V and 1 base at J, with 15 bases between the two ends. The germline V gene has CDR1 SNHLY and CDR2 FYNNEI. The CDR3 loop is CASSLAWQVNYGYTF. The CDR3 nucleotides are TGTGCCAGCAGCCTTGCCTGGCAAGTTAACTATGGCTACACCTTC.

V gene TRBV4-3 combines with J gene TRBJ2-1; 7 bases are a match to TRBD2. Germline values: CDR1 LGHNA, CDR2 YSLEER. CDR3 length: 15 residues. The V segment lost 1 base and the J segment 4 bases; nucleotides outside the gene matches: 4. CDR3 residues: CASSQGGTTYNEQFF. CDR3 DNA sequence: TGCGCCAGCAGCCAAGGCGGGACTACTTACAATGAGCAGTTCTTC.

J is TRBJ2-2 and V is TRBV4-2; 9 bases are shared with TRBD1. CDR1 is LGHNA, CDR2 YNFKEQ, per germline. The CDR3 spans 16 residues. The trim removed 3 bases at V and 5 bases at J, leaving 7 bases unmatched. CDR3 protein: CASSQAGTGNTGELFF. The CDR3 DNA reads TGTGCCAGCAGCCAGGCAGGGACAGGGAATACCGGGGAGCTGTTTTTT.

The rearrangement joins TRBV7-6 to TRBJ2-5; D is uncertain. Germline V gives CDR1 SGHVS, CDR2 FNYEAQ. The CDR3 covers 15 residues. The V and J ends lost 6 bases and 1 base respectively, with 15 bases between them. The CDR3 loop reads CASSSDRLFQETQYF. As DNA, the CDR3 is TGTGCCAGCAGTTCCGACCGACTCTTCCAAGAGACCCAGTACTTC.

The rearrangement links TRBV7-9 to TRBJ2-3, with a weak D call TRBD1 (6 bases). This CDR3 comprises 17 residues. Trimming cost V 5 bases and J 4 bases, with 22 bases left between them. CDR1 and CDR2 (germline): SEHNR, FQNEAQ (reference sequence). CDR3 residues: CASSRPSTGLGPDTQYF. For the CDR3, the DNA is TGTGCCAGCAGCCGTCCCTCGACAGGCCTGGGGCCAGATACGCAGTATTTT.

V and J are TRBV12-3 or TRBV12-4 and TRBJ2-2, with TRBD2 matching 7 bases. The V and J ends lost 3 bases and 1 base, in that order; junction bases with no gene match: 2. This CDR3 has 15 amino acids. CDR3 region: CASSLGEGNTGELFF. The CDR3 region has the DNA TGTGCCAGCAGTTTGGGGGAGGGGAACACCGGGGAGCTGTTTTTT.